The clone carrying this TCR beta chain was counted at least ten times. This sample was included in a study of identical twins. TCRdb re-analysed the 5' RACE reads in MiXCR, keeping a single row per CDR3 protein. Of around 680,000 distinct CDR3 sequences in the sample, about 9.4% were seen once. These data also formed part of another study, on yellow fever vaccine responses in identical twins.

The sequence derives from a woman aged 18 to 35 in good health. What was sequenced was PBMCs.

CDR3 sequence: CASSLAPGTDTQYF. The CDR3 bases are TGTGCCAGCAGCTTGGCACCTGGCACAGATACGCAGTATTTT. The chain is built from TRBV7-2 and TRBJ2-3; D is uncertain. There are 14 residues in the CDR3. Trimming pared 3 bases from V and 1 base from J, leaving 8 bases between. Per the germline V gene, CDR1 is SGHTA and CDR2 is FQGNSA.